A single sample gave rise to the 30 T cell receptor beta chains below, sequenced in a study of a mutant IDH1 vaccine in newly diagnosed glioma. These TCRs are of unknown antigen specificity. The table came from immunoSEQ multiplex PCR; TCRdb's copy has only in-frame clones and leaves some out. The sample comprises tens of thousands of clones, around 86% of which are singletons, and around 1.5% rests with the top ten. Indicated time point: week 23, last vaccination. The content of each vaccine dose was 300 ug of mutant IDH1 20-mer peptide, and topical imiquimod accompanied it. The specimen was PBMCs, collected from a glioma patient whose treatment included an IDH1 peptide vaccine. Every receptor here comes from a man in his forties with glioma.

CDR3 sequence (DNA): TGTGCCAGCTCACCACCGACAGCTTACAATGAGCAGTTCTTC. This translates into CASSPPTAYNEQFF. The J gene is TRBJ2-1, the V gene TRBV18; D is perhaps TRBD1 (5 bases). CDR3 length: 14 residues. The ends were cut back, 0 bases at V and 4 bases at J, with 7 bases in the middle. Germline CDR1 and CDR2: KGHSH and LQKENI.

The chain recombines TRBV5-1 with TRBJ2-2; D uncertain. V dropped 1 base and J dropped 0 bases, with 7 bases sitting between them. Germline-derived CDR1 and CDR2 are SGHRS and YFSETQ. This CDR3 has 15 residues. The CDR3 DNA reads as TGCGCCAGCAGCTTGCCCGGAGCGAACACCGGGGAGCTGTTTTTT. Translating gives CASSLPGANTGELFF.

The chain combines TRBV28 with TRBJ2-2; unclear D gene. The CDR3 runs 14 residues. The germline V and J ends were trimmed by 5 bases and 7 bases, with 14 bases remaining between them. Germline assignment: CDR1 MDHEN and CDR2 SYDVKM. The CDR3, as DNA: TGTGCCAGCAGTCCCGTCAATCGTGGCGGGGAGCTGTTTTTT. Translating gives CASSPVNRGGELFF.

This rearrangement joins TRBV9 to TRBJ2-2; D remains unclear. CDR3 length: 14 amino acids. V lost 2 bases and J lost 4, with 9 bases in between. The V gene's germline CDR1 is SGDLS and CDR2 YYNGEE. The CDR3 DNA reads TGTGCCAGCAGCGTTGGGGTAGCCACCGGGGAGCTGTTTTTT. It specifies CASSVGVATGELFF.

This clone turned up a few times. The rearrangement joins TRBV7-9 to TRBJ2-5; no clear D. Germline V CDR1 and CDR2: SEHNR, FQNEAQ (reference sequence). V gave up 1 base and J gave up 5 bases, with 11 bases separating them. The CDR3 is 14 amino acids. The CDR3 reads CASSLGPRTETQYF. The CDR3 DNA reads as TGTGCCAGCAGCTTAGGCCCACGGACGGAGACCCAGTACTTC.

This clone is labeled as medium-sized. The chain has TRBV7-9 and TRBJ2-5, with no clear D. CDR1 is SEHNR, CDR2 FQNEAQ, per germline (reference sequence). V was shortened by 1 base and J by 3 bases, with 18 bases between the two germline ends. CDR3 length: 17 amino acids. The CDR3 sequence: CASSLGVTSGHKETQYF. CDR3 in DNA: TGTGCCAGCAGCTTAGGGGTCACCTCGGGCCATAAAGAGACCCAGTACTTC.

This chain joins TRBV6-5 and TRBJ1-1; possibly TRBD1 for D (6 bases). CDR3 size: 13 residues. Germline-derived CDR1 and CDR2 are MNHEY and SVGAGI. Trimming removed 8 bases at V and 2 bases at J, with 12 bases between. The CDR3 DNA is TGTGCCAGCCGTGCCGGGACAAACACTGAAGCTTTCTTT. It codes for CASRAGTNTEAFF.

This clone is a singleton in its sample. The chain employs TRBV6-6 and TRBJ1-2; 7 bases align to TRBD1. CDR1 is MNHNY and CDR2 is SVGAGI in the germline V gene (reference sequence). The CDR3 extends over 13 amino acids. The V segment lost 6 bases and the J segment 4 bases; nucleotides outside the gene matches: 5. CDR3 sequence (DNA): TGTGCCAGCAGCCAGGACAGGCTCTATGGCTACACCTTC. Translated, it gives CASSQDRLYGYTF.

V and J are TRBV27 and TRBJ1-2, with TRBD1 as a possible D gene (6 bases). Germline lookup yields CDR1 MNHEY and CDR2 SMNVEV (reference sequence). V lost 6 bases to trimming and J lost 0 bases, with 23 bases between them. The CDR3 spans 18 residues. The CDR3 loop reads CASRRGGNTPLANYGYTF. In DNA form, the CDR3 reads TGTGCCAGCAGGAGGGGGGGAAACACGCCATTAGCTAACTATGGCTACACCTTC.

The chain has TRBV4-1 and TRBJ2-7; 9 bases line up with TRBD2. With V trimmed by 0 bases and J by 9 bases, 9 bases remained unmatched. The length of the CDR3 is 15 residues. Germline V gene lookup returns CDR1 MGHRA and CDR2 YSYEKL. The CDR3: CASSQEGGGRAVQYF. The CDR3 DNA is TGCGCCAGCAGCCAAGAGGGGGGCGGGAGGGCCGTGCAGTACTTC.

The sample holds a few counts of this clone. The CDR3 here is CASSGHRSPDYGYTF. The CDR3 DNA reads TGTGCCAGCAGCGGACACAGGAGCCCCGACTATGGCTACACCTTC. V and J are TRBV9 and TRBJ1-2, with D maybe TRBD1 (5 bases). With 3 bases removed from V and 3 bases from J, the gap between germline ends came to 15 bases. Germline CDR1 reads SGDLS; CDR2 reads YYNGEE. CDR3 length: 15 residues.

The gene calls are TRBV4-2 and TRBJ2-1; D may correspond to TRBD1 or TRBD2 (5 bases each). Trimming removed 1 base from V and 5 bases from J, with 12 bases in between. Germline lookup yields CDR1 LGHNA and CDR2 YNFKEQ. This CDR3 contains 15 residues. DNA of the CDR3: TGTGCCAGCAGCCAAGCCGGGACCCCTCACAATGAGCAGTTCTTC. Its protein is CASSQAGTPHNEQFF.

This clone is a singleton in its sample. J is TRBJ1-1 and V is TRBV13; D remains unclear. The CDR3 consists of 15 residues. From germline, CDR1 is PRHDT and CDR2 FYEKMQ (reference sequence). Deletions cut 2 bases from V and 0 bases from J, with 10 bases between. The CDR3 region is CASSLSPGMNTEAFF. Written as DNA, the CDR3 is TGTGCCAGCAGCTTATCGCCCGGCATGAACACTGAAGCTTTCTTT. Full variable domain (rest looked up from reference TRBV13 and TRBJ1-1): AAGVIQSPRHLIKEKRETATLKCYPIPRHDTVYWYQQGPGQDPQFLISFYEKMQSDKGSIPDRFSAQQFSDYHSELNMSSLELGDSALYFCASSLSPGMNTEAFFGQGTRLTVV.

The rearrangement joins TRBV7-9 to TRBJ2-7, with TRBD2 identical over 8 bases. The ends lost 1 base at V and 7 bases at J; junction bases unmatched: 6. Germline CDR1 reads SEHNR; CDR2 reads FQNEAQ (reference sequence). This CDR3 contains 14 residues. The DNA for the CDR3 is TGTGCCAGCAGCTTAGTGCTAGCGGGTAAGGAGCAGTACTTC. It codes for CASSLVLAGKEQYF.

This chain links TRBV5-1 with TRBJ1-2; D is ambiguous. This CDR3 has 14 residues. Germline CDR1 SGHRS, CDR2 YFSETQ. Trimming removed 4 bases at V and 5 bases at J, with 15 bases between. CDR3 DNA: TGCGCCAGCAGCCCCACCCCCCGGGAATATGGCTACACCTTC. Translating gives CASSPTPREYGYTF.

The chain is built from TRBV10-3 and TRBJ2-7, with D possibly being TRBD2 (6 bases). Trimming removed 10 bases at V and 3 bases at J, with 16 bases between. The CDR3 contains 13 residues. The germline V gene has CDR1 ENHRY and CDR2 SYGVKD. The CDR3 coding sequence is TGTGCCAGTGGAGGGCTAAATATCTACGAGCAGTACTTC. Protein sequence: CASGGLNIYEQYF.

The rearrangement uses TRBV15 and TRBJ2-5; D unresolved. Germline V gene lookup returns CDR1 LNHNV and CDR2 YYDKDF (reference sequence). V was trimmed by 3 bases and J by 1 base, leaving 9 bases between them. The CDR3 is 14 residues long. CDR3 sequence reads: CATSRPRIQETQYF. The CDR3 bases are TGTGCCACCAGCAGGCCGCGAATCCAAGAGACCCAGTACTTC.

The chain couples TRBV7-3 to TRBJ1-4; no firm D call. The CDR3 contains 15 residues. Deletions cut 2 bases from V and 3 bases from J, with 10 bases between. CDR1 and CDR2 (germline): SGHTA, FQGTGA. This chain's CDR3 is CASSLGGQANEKLFF. The CDR3 DNA is TGTGCCAGCAGCTTAGGAGGGCAGGCTAATGAAAAACTGTTTTTT.

The chain recombines TRBV7-2 with TRBJ2-3, with 8 positions matching TRBD2. V lost 5 bases to trimming and J lost 6 bases; unmatched junction nucleotides: 16. The CDR3 is 17 amino acids. Germline lookup yields CDR1 SGHTA and CDR2 FQGNSA. The CDR3 is CASSGAGIAGSGDTQYF. As DNA, the CDR3 is TGTGCCAGCAGCGGGGCGGGAATAGCGGGGTCCGGGGATACGCAGTATTTT. Together with reference TRBV7-2 and TRBJ2-3, the CDR3 gives the full variable domain: GAGVSQSPSNKVTEKGKDVELRCDPISGHTALYWYRQSLGQGLEFLIYFQGNSAPDKSGLPSDRFSAERTGGSVSTLTIQRTQQEDSAVYLCASSGAGIAGSGDTQYFGPGTRLTVL.

This chain links TRBV29-1 with TRBJ1-4; D possibly corresponds to TRBD1 (5 bases). The ends were cut back, 6 bases at V and 4 bases at J, with 15 bases in the middle. CDR1 is SQVTM, CDR2 ANQGSEA, per germline. This CDR3 comprises 14 residues. CDR3 bases: TGCAGCGTCGGTATCCAGGGAAATAATGAAAAACTGTTTTTT. This codes for CSVGIQGNNEKLFF.

The chain combines TRBV27 with TRBJ1-1; D ambiguous. Deletions cut 5 bases from V and 6 bases from J, with 19 bases between. The CDR3 loop spans 15 amino acids. Germline CDR1 is MNHEY and CDR2 is SMNVEV (reference sequence). CDR3 bases: TGTGCCAGCAGTCCAGGACTCCCACCCTGGGCTGAAGCTTTCTTT. Amino acid sequence: CASSPGLPPWAEAFF.

This chain links TRBV10-3 with TRBJ2-3; 11 nucleotides match TRBD2. The V gene's germline CDR1 is ENHRY and CDR2 SYGVKD. The CDR3 is 15 residues long. V trimming: 2 bases; J trimming: 4 bases; junction bases outside the gene matches: 2. This CDR3 reads CAISETSGSADTQYF. The CDR3 nucleotides read TGTGCCATCAGTGAGACTAGCGGGAGCGCAGATACGCAGTATTTT.

This chain links TRBV9 with TRBJ2-7; no definite D call. Germline CDR1 and CDR2: SGDLS and YYNGEE. The CDR3 is 14 residues long. V was cut by 3 bases and J by 4 bases, with 14 bases left in between. CDR3 DNA: TGTGCCAGCAGCGACCCCAGGTATCCATACGAGCAGTACTTC. It yields the protein CASSDPRYPYEQYF.

This chain connects TRBV30 to TRBJ1-3; D ambiguous. There are 11 residues in the CDR3. CDR1 GTSNPN and CDR2 SVGIG come from the germline V gene (reference sequence). The germline V and J ends were trimmed by 3 bases and 4 bases, with 4 bases remaining between them. The CDR3 nucleotides read TGTGCCTGGAGGACCGGAAACACCATATATTTT. This encodes CAWRTGNTIYF.

The chain carries TRBV4-1 and TRBJ1-1; 8 bases map to TRBD1. Trimming at V came to 1 base and at J to 6 bases, leaving 7 bases not matched to a gene. Germline V gene lookup returns CDR1 MGHRA and CDR2 YSYEKL. The CDR3 spans 15 residues. The CDR3 bases are TGCGCCAGCAGCCAAGGTCCGGACAGGGAATCTGAAGCTTTCTTT. Residues: CASSQGPDRESEAFF.

As DNA, the CDR3 is TGTGCCAGCAGTCATCGTCAGGCGGGGTCCTACAATGAGCAGTTCTTC. The encoded protein is CASSHRQAGSYNEQFF. The V gene is TRBV11-2, the J gene TRBJ2-1, with a weak D call TRBD2 (6 bases). Trimming took 6 bases from V and 1 from J, leaving 16 bases between them. CDR3 length: 16 residues. Per germline, CDR1 SGHAT and CDR2 FQNNGV. Looking up the rest from reference TRBV11-2 and TRBJ2-1 gives the full variable domain: EAGVAQSPRYKIIEKRQSVAFWCNPISGHATLYWYQQILGQGPKLLIQFQNNGVVDDSQLPKDRFSAERLKGVDSTLKIQPAKLEDSAVYLCASSHRQAGSYNEQFFGPGTRLTVL.

The gene calls are TRBV7-9 and TRBJ1-5; possibly TRBD1 for D (5 bases). This CDR3 contains 13 residues. Germline V gives CDR1 SEHNR, CDR2 FQNEAQ (reference sequence). V gave up 5 bases and J gave up 5 bases, with 10 bases separating them. In nucleotides, the CDR3 is TGTGCCAGCAGCCAGGGAGCCGATCAGCCCCAGCATTTT. Its translation is CASSQGADQPQHF. Looking up the rest from reference TRBV7-9 and TRBJ1-5 gives the full variable domain: DTGVSQNPRHKITKRGQNVTFRCDPISEHNRLYWYRQTLGQGPEFLTYFQNEAQLEKSRLLSDRFSAERPKGSFSTLEIQRTEQGDSAMYLCASSQGADQPQHFGDGTRLSIL.

This chain links TRBV5-1 with TRBJ1-2, with D perhaps TRBD1 (6 bases). CDR1 SGHRS and CDR2 YFSETQ come from the germline V gene. Deletions cut 0 bases from V and 5 bases from J, with 11 bases between. This CDR3 has 14 residues. The DNA for the CDR3 is TGCGCCAGCAGCTTGGACAGGGACAATTATGGCTACACCTTC. It is translated as CASSLDRDNYGYTF.

This sequence joins TRBV5-6 and TRBJ1-2, with 8 bases matching TRBD1. CDR1 SGHDT and CDR2 YYEEEE come from the germline V gene. The CDR3 has 14 residues. V shed 5 bases, J shed 8 bases, and the junction held 11 bases outside the gene matches. The CDR3 here is CASRSSGTGFGYTF. The DNA of the CDR3 is TGTGCCAGCAGATCTTCCGGGACAGGATTCGGCTACACCTTC.

The J gene is TRBJ1-5, the V gene TRBV6-1, with D hard to call. Trimming stripped 6 bases from V and 0 bases from J, with 9 bases between. The CDR3 consists of 14 residues. The germline V gene encodes CDR1 MNHNS and CDR2 SASEGT. CDR3 bases: TGTGCCAGCAGAAGTGTGAATAGCAATCAGCCCCAGCATTTT. Residues: CASRSVNSNQPQHF.